This TCR beta chain was identified during a study of OX40 agonist ivuxolimab in advanced cancers. For the study at large: Across the patients, intravenous ivuxolimab was delivered every 2 weeks at 0.01 to 10 mg/kg. Patients achieving partial responses numbered three: one hepatocellular carcinoma case and two cutaneous melanoma cases. Study-wide results and limits: Partial responders at 0.1-3.0 mg/kg showed near-lowest clonal expansion. The study found that CD8+ T cells averaged more expanded clones than CD4+.

As regards this clone: Its antigen remains unknown.

The CDR3 runs 16 residues. The germline gives CDR1 MNHNS, CDR2 SASEGT. After removal of 4 bases from V and 2 bases from J, the junction contained 8 bases not matched to a gene. Method: immunoSEQ multiplex PCR; TCRdb's copy keeps in-frame clones and lacks some. In the table there are around 80,000 clones, roughly 90% of which are singletons. The material was CD4+ or CD8+ T cells sorted from blood, obtained in a trial of the OX40 agonist ivuxolimab. This sequence joins TRBV6-1 and TRBJ1-5, with 7 bases aligning to TRBD1. The TCR was taken from an adult with an advanced solid tumor such as melanoma, head and neck, liver or kidney cancer. CDR3 protein: CASSAILTGGNQPQHF. For the CDR3, the DNA is TGTGCCAGCAGTGCCATCCTTACAGGGGGCAATCAGCCCCAGCATTTT.